Sequencing of this TCR beta chain was carried out in a study of early T cells in non-severe SARS-CoV-2 infection (dated by TCRdb to 2020 to 2023). In the study overall: Because TCR sequencing relied on bulk RNA taken from unsorted whole blood, pairing of alpha and beta chains was not possible. Study-wide conclusions, independent of this receptor: Matching against VDJdb was skewed toward anti-spike CD8 responses, likely underestimated virus-specific expansions, and missed private and CD4 specificities.

The CDR3 runs 14 residues from the cysteine to the phenylalanine. Only CDR3 DNA is held: 42 bases, read in frame from base 1. The V end loses 2 bases and the J end loses 7 bases, and a stretch of 9 bases separates them. Sequences KGHSH (CDR1) and LQKENI (CDR2) are obtained from the germline V gene. The library was made by 5' RACE. These reads were obtained on a NextSeq 500. In the TCR library protocol, unique molecular identifiers were attached to individual cDNA molecules to correct for PCR bias and sequencing error. Both TCR alpha and beta chains were sequenced, and tight co-correlation was observed between alpha and beta sequence abundances in each sample. In the paper's pipeline: Decombinator V4 was used to perform V gene, J gene and CDR3 annotation of TCR sequences. TCRs were defined as expanded if a significant change between any two time points was detected under a Poisson model with p below 0.0001. TCR abundances were normalised to the total number of TCRs sequenced per sample and were expressed as counts per million. MAIT TCRs were defined by TRAV1-2 paired with TRAJ12, TRAJ20 or TRAJ33, and iNKT TCRs by TRAV10 paired with TRAJ18. VDJdb, accessed 1 November 2021, was searched for CMV, EBV and SARS-CoV-2 annotated TCRs, excluding TCRs annotated for multiple antigens. TCRdb ran its own pipeline on the public reads, namely fastp trimming at Q25 and MiXCR clone calling, and kept in-frame beta chains. When rows share a CDR3 protein, they turn into one entry using the most common DNA and genes. The authors' filters were not applied to this entry. A total of more than 90,000 distinct CDR3 sequences appear in this sample, roughly 9.6% of them only once. The leading ten clones occupy approximately 5.3% of the sample.

The study was a case-control design nested within a healthcare worker cohort in London, UK, with weekly nasopharyngeal swab PCR tests and blood sampling. Healthcare workers were recruited between 23 and 31 March 2020, during the week of the UK lockdown, and were followed weekly for up to roughly 15 weeks. With regard to this clonotype: Which antigen it targets is not known. Base qualities were left out, and no much larger clone turns up one base away.

The rearrangement joined TRBV18 to TRBJ1-6; the D gene is possibly TRBD1, with 6 bases matching. The material sequenced was whole blood. The sequence was collected from an adult who was a healthcare worker with PCR-confirmed SARS-CoV-2 infection or an uninfected control (not recorded which). The CDR3 sequence is CASSPGDTNSPLHF. The bases are TGTGCCAGCTCACCAGGGGACACCAATTCACCCCTCCACTTT.